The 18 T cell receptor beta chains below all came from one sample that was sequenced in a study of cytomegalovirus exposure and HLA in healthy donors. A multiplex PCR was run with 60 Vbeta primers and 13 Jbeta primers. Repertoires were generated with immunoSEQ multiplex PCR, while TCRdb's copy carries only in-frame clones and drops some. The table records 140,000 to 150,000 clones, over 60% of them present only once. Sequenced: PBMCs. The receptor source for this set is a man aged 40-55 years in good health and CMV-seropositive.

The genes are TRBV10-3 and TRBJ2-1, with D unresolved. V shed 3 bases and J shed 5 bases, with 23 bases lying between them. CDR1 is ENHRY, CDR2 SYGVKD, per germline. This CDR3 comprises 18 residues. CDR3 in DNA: TGTGCCATCAGTGACTCCATCCCTTCACATTTGTCCGACAATGAGCAGTTCTTC. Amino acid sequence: CAISDSIPSHLSDNEQFF.

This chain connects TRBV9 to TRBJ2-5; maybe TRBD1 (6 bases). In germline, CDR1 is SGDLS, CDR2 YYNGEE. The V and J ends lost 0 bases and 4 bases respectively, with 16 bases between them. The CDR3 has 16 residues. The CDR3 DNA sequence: TGTGCCAGCAGCGTAGGGACAGTAAGGTTAGGAGAGACCCAGTACTTC. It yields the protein CASSVGTVRLGETQYF.

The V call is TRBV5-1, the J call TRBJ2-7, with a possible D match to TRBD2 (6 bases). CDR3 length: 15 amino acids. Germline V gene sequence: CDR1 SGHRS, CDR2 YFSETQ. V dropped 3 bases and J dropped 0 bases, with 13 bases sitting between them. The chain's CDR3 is CASSSTAGSSYEQYF. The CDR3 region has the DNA TGCGCCAGCAGCTCGACAGCGGGCAGCTCCTACGAGCAGTACTTC. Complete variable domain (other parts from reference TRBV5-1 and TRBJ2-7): KAGVTQTPRYLIKTRGQQVTLSCSPISGHRSVSWYQQTPGQGLQFLFEYFSETQRNKGNFPGRFSGRQFSNSRSEMNVSTLELGDSALYLCASSSTAGSSYEQYFGPGTRLTVT.

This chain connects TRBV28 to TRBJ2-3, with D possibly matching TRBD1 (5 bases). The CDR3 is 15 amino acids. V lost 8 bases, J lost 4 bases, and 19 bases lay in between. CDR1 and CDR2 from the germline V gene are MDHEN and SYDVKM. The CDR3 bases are TGTGCCAGCGGCTGGGGCAGGGATGGGGCAGATACGCAGTATTTT. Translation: CASGWGRDGADTQYF.

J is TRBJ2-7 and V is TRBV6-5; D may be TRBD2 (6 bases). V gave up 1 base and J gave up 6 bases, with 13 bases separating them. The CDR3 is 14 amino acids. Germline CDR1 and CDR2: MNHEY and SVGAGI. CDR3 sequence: CASSYLGGAFEQYF. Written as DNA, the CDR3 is TGTGCCAGCAGTTACTTGGGCGGGGCCTTCGAGCAGTACTTC.

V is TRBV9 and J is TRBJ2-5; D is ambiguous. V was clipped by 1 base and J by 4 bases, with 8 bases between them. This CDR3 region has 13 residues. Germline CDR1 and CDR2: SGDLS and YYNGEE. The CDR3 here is CASSVKTGETQYF. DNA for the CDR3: TGTGCCAGCAGCGTAAAGACGGGAGAGACCCAGTACTTC.

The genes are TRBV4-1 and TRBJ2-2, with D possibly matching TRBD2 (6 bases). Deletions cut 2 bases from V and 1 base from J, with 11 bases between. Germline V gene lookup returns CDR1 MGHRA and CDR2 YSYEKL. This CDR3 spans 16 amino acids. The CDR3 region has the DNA TGCGCCAGCAGCCAATTTTCGGGGGAGAACACCGGGGAGCTGTTTTTT. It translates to CASSQFSGENTGELFF.

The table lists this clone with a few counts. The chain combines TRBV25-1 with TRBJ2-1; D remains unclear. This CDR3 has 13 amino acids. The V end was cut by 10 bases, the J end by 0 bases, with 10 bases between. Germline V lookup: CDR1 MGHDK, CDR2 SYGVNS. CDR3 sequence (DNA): TGTGCCACCCGCCGTAGCTCCTACAATGAGCAGTTCTTC. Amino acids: CATRRSSYNEQFF.

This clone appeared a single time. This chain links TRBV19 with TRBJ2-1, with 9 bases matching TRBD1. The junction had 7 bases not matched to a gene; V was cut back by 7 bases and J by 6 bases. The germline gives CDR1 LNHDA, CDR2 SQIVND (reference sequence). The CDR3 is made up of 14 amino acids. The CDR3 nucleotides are TGTGCCAGTACCCCCGGACAGGGGTTCAATGAGCAGTTCTTC. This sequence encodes CASTPGQGFNEQFF.

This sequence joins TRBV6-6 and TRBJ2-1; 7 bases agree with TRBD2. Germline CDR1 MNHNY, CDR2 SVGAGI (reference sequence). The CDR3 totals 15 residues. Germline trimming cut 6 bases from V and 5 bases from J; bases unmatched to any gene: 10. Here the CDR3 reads CASRPSGAADNEQFF. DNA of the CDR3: TGTGCCAGCAGACCAAGCGGGGCGGCCGACAATGAGCAGTTCTTC.

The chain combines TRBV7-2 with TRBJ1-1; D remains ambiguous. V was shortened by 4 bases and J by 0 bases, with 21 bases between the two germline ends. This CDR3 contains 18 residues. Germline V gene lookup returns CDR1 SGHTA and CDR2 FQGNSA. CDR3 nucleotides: TGTGCCAGCAGCTCCTTGGCGGGGTTCGGGCAGCTGAACACTGAAGCTTTCTTT. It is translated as CASSSLAGFGQLNTEAFF.

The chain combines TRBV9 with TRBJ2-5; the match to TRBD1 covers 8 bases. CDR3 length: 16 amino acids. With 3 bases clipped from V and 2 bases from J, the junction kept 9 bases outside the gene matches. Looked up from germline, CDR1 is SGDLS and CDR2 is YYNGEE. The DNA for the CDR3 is TGTGCCAGCAGCGGAACACAGGGGGGAGGACAAGAGACCCAGTACTTC. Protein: CASSGTQGGGQETQYF.

The DNA for the CDR3 is TGCGCCAGCAGCCCCCAAGGAGGCTTCCCCCAGCATTTT. This translates into CASSPQGGFPQHF. The rearrangement joins TRBV4-1 to TRBJ1-5, with D hard to call. V gave up 4 bases and J gave up 10 bases, with 14 bases separating them. Germline V gene sequence: CDR1 MGHRA, CDR2 YSYEKL. CDR3 length: 13 amino acids.

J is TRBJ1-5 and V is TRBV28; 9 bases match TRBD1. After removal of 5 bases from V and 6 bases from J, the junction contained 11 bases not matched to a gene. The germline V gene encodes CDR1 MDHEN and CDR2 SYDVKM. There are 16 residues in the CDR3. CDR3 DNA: TGTGCCAGCAGTCCCTTAACCGGGACAGGGCTTCAGCCCCAGCATTTT. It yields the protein CASSPLTGTGLQPQHF. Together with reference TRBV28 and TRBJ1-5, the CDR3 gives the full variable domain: DVKVTQSSRYLVKRTGEKVFLECVQDMDHENMFWYRQDPGLGLRLIYFSYDVKMKEKGDIPEGYSVSREKKERFSLILESASTNQTSMYLCASSPLTGTGLQPQHFGDGTRLSIL.

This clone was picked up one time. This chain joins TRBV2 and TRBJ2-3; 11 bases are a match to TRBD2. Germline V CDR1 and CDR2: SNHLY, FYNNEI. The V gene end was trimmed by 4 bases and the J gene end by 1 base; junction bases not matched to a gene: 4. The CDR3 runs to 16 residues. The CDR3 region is CASSARGLAGTDTQYF. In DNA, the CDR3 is TGTGCCAGCAGTGCCCGGGGACTAGCGGGCACAGATACGCAGTATTTT.

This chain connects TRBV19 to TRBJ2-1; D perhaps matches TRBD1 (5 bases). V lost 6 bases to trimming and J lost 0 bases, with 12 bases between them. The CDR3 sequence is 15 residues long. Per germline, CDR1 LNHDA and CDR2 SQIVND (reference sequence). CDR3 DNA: TGTGCCAGTAGGACAGTTAGTCACTCCTACAATGAGCAGTTCTTC. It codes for CASRTVSHSYNEQFF.

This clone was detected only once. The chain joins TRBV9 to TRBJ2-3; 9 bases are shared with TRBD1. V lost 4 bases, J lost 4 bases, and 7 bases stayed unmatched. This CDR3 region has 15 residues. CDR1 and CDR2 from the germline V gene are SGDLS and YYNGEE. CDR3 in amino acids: CASSTRTGDADTQYF. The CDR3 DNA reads TGTGCCAGCAGCACCAGGACAGGGGATGCAGATACGCAGTATTTT.

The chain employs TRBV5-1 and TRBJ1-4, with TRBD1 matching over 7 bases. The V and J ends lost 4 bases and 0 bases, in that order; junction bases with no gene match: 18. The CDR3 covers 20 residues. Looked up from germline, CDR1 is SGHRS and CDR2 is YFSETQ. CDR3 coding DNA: TGCGCCAGCAGCCACATCCCCCCGGGACAGCAGATTGCAACTAATGAAAAACTGTTTTTT. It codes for CASSHIPPGQQIATNEKLFF.